The source of this T cell receptor beta chain is a study of blood T cells in healthy people across ages (dated by TCRdb to the mid-2010s). In terms of the full investigation: In model experiments, roughly one uniquely barcoded TCR beta cDNA molecule per two T cells was captured by template switching. The study measured age-related changes in TCR beta repertoire diversity using deep sequencing normalized with unique cDNA molecular identifiers. Four age groups were formed from the donors: young (average about 16 years), middle-aged (just under 40), aged (over 55) and long-lived (82). To avoid experimental bias, donors of different ages were spread randomly across the sequencing lanes. Two additional independent replicas of 1 million unique cDNA reads from the same blood draw were analyzed for two donors (one aged 18 to 30 and one aged 80 or older). Study-wide conclusions, independent of this receptor: Total diversity estimates from one million sequenced T cells were considered lower bounds and underestimates. A strong correlation was found between observed TCR beta diversity and the percentage of naive T cells measured by flow cytometry. The CMV infection status of donors was not known, potentially confounding age-related changes in expanded clonotypes. As age increased, observed TCR beta diversity per million T cells dropped in a roughly linear way, and a significant reduction was already evident by age about 36. Bulk unsorted PBMC profiling prevented conclusive comparison of naive and antigen-experienced compartments. Compared with the aged group, the long-lived group had more naive CD4+ T cells, fewer expanded clones and increased TCR diversity, suggesting age selection.

Deletion took 2 bases off V and 7 bases off J, with a span of 13 bases between the germline ends. The CDR1 and CDR2 encoded by the germline V gene are SGHDT and YYEEEE. The CDR3 runs 14 residues from the cysteine to the phenylalanine. The retained sequence is limited to the CDR3, 42 bases, with the frame set at the first base. The library relied on 5' RACE. Sequencing relied on an Illumina HiSeq 2500. A second PCR of about 6 to 12 cycles was performed with a sample-barcoded 5' primer and a J-beta primer mix. A unique molecular identifier was introduced onto each TCR beta cDNA molecule by a template-switch 5' adaptor carrying 12 random nucleotides. At least 2.5 million CDR3-containing paired-end reads were obtained from each sample. First-strand cDNA synthesis was performed from all RNA using the Mint cDNA synthesis kit, with priming by a TRBC-specific oligonucleotide. After uracil-DNA glycosylase treatment, a first 18-cycle PCR used universal primers M1SS and BC2_uni_R on all cDNA. Per the original workflow: Each sample was normalized by randomly selecting 1 million high-quality reads, each carrying a distinct molecular identifier. Instead of being binned into consensus sequences, reads with shared molecular identifiers were discarded. MiTCR, with a Q25 quality threshold and the strictest error-elimination algorithm, was used for CDR3 identification, clonotype clustering and error correction. A nonparametric unseen species model with Euler transformation was used to estimate lower-bound total TCR beta diversity. TCRdb reprocessed the public reads (quality trimming at Q25 with fastp, clone calling with MiXCR) and kept in-frame beta chains. CDR3 protein sequences are deduplicated, and each keeps its most common genes and DNA. Here the V and J calls rest on TCRdb's processing, not on the authors' analysis. The table for this sample lists 1.5 million to 2 million distinct CDR3 sequences; about 35% of them were counted only once. The ten largest clones take up approximately 10% of the sample.

In its sample, this clonotype was seen many times. Its cognate antigen has yet to be identified. Base qualities are not provided; no much larger clone lies one nucleotide away. Donors were 39 systemically healthy Caucasian individuals from Russia aged roughly 6 to 95 years. Each donor gave roughly 9.5 milliliters of peripheral blood, collected into EDTA-treated Vacutainer tubes. Ficoll-Paque density-gradient centrifugation was used to isolate PBMCs, with at least 6.5 million per sample. Trizol reagent was used to extract total RNA from the PBMCs, yielding at least 5.5 micrograms per sample. For every donor, flow cytometry on a PBMC aliquot measured the percentage of naive CD45RAhigh/CD27high T cells.

Sequenced sample: blood. The rearrangement combines TRBV5-6 with TRBJ2-1; the D segment could be TRBD1, given 5 matching bases. This receptor was taken from a woman in her thirties in good health. CDR3 loop: CASSLTNRKNEQFF. The nucleotide sequence is given as TGTGCCAGCAGCTTAACGAACAGGAAGAATGAGCAGTTCTTC.